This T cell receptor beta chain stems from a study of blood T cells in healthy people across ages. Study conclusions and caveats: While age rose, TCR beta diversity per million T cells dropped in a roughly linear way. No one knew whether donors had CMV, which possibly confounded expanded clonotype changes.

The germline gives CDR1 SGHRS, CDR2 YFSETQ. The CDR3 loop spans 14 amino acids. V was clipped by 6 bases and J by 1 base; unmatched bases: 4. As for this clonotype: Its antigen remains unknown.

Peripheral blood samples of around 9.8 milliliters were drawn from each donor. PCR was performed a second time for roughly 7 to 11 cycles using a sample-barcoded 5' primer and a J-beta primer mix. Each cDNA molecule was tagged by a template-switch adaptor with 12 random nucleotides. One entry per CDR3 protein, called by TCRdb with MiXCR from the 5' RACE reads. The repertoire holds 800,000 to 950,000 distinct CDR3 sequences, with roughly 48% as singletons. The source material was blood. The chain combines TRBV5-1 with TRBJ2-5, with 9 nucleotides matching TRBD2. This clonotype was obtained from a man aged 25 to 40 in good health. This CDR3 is CASKAGGPQETQYF. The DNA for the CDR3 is TGCGCCAGCAAGGCGGGGGGGCCCCAAGAGACCCAGTACTTC.